The 10 T cell receptor beta chains below all came from one sample that was sequenced in a study of shared clonotypes between healthy human individuals. Some clones are missing from TCRdb's copy, which holds only in-frame ones; the method was immunoSEQ multiplex PCR. Among about half a million clones listed, around 79% were seen once. Sequences were obtained from PBMCs. The receptors shown here come from a middle-aged woman in good health. Some clones in this sample may be carry-over from other donors' samples.

Notes on this clone: Its ends do not fully match the called genes, so a read error is possible. The CDR3 DNA sequence: TGTGCTAGCAGCTTAAGTCAAGTTCGGGAGACCCAGTACTTC. Protein product: CASSLSQVRETQYF. V gene TRBV7-7 combines with J gene TRBJ2-5, with D unresolved. CDR1 and CDR2 (germline): SSHAT, FNYEAQ (reference sequence). The length of the CDR3 is 14 residues.

The rearrangement uses TRBV5-1 and TRBJ1-2, with a weak D call TRBD1 (6 bases). V was pared by 2 bases and J by 5 bases, with 16 bases between. The germline gives CDR1 SGHRS, CDR2 YFSETQ. The CDR3 length is 15 residues. The CDR3 DNA is TGCGCCAGCAGCTTAAGGGGGGGCGCTGGGTATGGCTACACCTTC. Protein sequence: CASSLRGGAGYGYTF.

This rearrangement joins TRBV6-1 to TRBJ1-4; 9 bases fit TRBD1. This CDR3 contains 18 residues. The V gene end was trimmed by 2 bases and the J gene end by 2 bases; junction bases not matched to a gene: 9. CDR1 is MNHNS, CDR2 SASEGT, per germline. The CDR3 region is CASSEFKQGALTNEKLFF. The DNA of the CDR3 is TGTGCCAGCAGTGAATTTAAACAGGGGGCGCTCACTAATGAAAAACTGTTTTTT.

V is TRBV7-3 and J is TRBJ2-7; D may match TRBD1 or TRBD2 (5 bases each). V was trimmed by 5 bases and J by 0 bases, leaving 8 bases between them. Germline CDR1 SGHTA, CDR2 FQGTGA. The CDR3 covers 13 residues. The CDR3 DNA reads TGTGCCAGCAGCCGGGGACCCTCCTACGAGCAGTACTTC. Translation gives CASSRGPSYEQYF. Together with reference TRBV7-3 and TRBJ2-7, the CDR3 gives the full variable domain: GAGVSQTPSNKVTEKGKYVELRCDPISGHTALYWYRQSLGQGPEFLIYFQGTGAADDSGLPNDRFFAVRPEGSVSTLKIQRTERGDSAVYLCASSRGPSYEQYFGPGTRLTVT.

The CDR3 coding sequence is TGTGCCAGCAGCTTGTACTTATCGGGGGGAGAGACCCAGTACTTC. It codes for CASSLYLSGGETQYF. This chain uses TRBV5-6 with TRBJ2-5, with 7 positions matching TRBD2. The CDR3 consists of 15 residues. Per the germline V gene, CDR1 is SGHDT and CDR2 is YYEEEE. Trimming cost V 1 base and J 4 bases; bases outside gene matches: 7. Using reference TRBV5-6 and TRBJ2-5 for the parts outside the CDR3, the full variable domain is DAGVTQSPTHLIKTRGQQVTLRCSPKSGHDTVSWYQQALGQGPQFIFQYYEEEERQRGNFPDRFSGHQFPNYSSELNVNALLLGDSALYLCASSLYLSGGETQYFGPGTRLLVL.

The rearrangement uses TRBV4-2 and TRBJ2-7; a possible D gene is TRBD2 (6 bases). The V end lost 4 bases, the J end lost 3 bases, and 10 bases lay between the germline ends. Per the germline V gene, CDR1 is LGHNA and CDR2 is YNFKEQ. The CDR3 runs 13 residues. CDR3 DNA sequence: TGTGCCAGCAGCCTTGTGGGGGGCTACGAGCAGTACTTC. Its protein product is CASSLVGGYEQYF.

This rearrangement joins TRBV7-6 to TRBJ1-1; D unresolved. The length of the CDR3 is 12 residues. V was pared by 2 bases and J by 5 bases, with 6 bases between. Germline V gene lookup returns CDR1 SGHVS and CDR2 FNYEAQ. The CDR3 DNA reads TGTGCCAGCAGCTTATCGGGAACTGAAGCTTTCTTT. Protein sequence: CASSLSGTEAFF.

V and J are TRBV5-1 and TRBJ1-4; TRBD1 might be the D (6 bases). Germline V gives CDR1 SGHRS, CDR2 YFSETQ. V lost 4 bases, J lost 0 bases, and 13 bases lay in between. The CDR3 extends over 16 amino acids. CDR3 DNA sequence: TGCGCCAGCAGCCCGGGGGCGCAGACAACTAATGAAAAACTGTTTTTT. Its protein is CASSPGAQTTNEKLFF.

V usage is TRBV2 and J usage is TRBJ2-1, with no clear D. The CDR3 is 11 residues long. Germline V gene lookup returns CDR1 SNHLY and CDR2 FYNNEI. Deletions cut 3 bases from V and 10 bases from J, with 7 bases between. CDR3 DNA: TGTGCCAGCAGTGATTACTGGGAGCAGTTCTTC. The encoded protein is CASSDYWEQFF.

This chain links TRBV2 with TRBJ1-2; D is perhaps TRBD1 (5 bases). Trimming took 5 bases from V and 5 from J, leaving 15 bases between them. The CDR3 runs to 14 residues. CDR1 and CDR2 from the germline V gene are SNHLY and FYNNEI. CDR3 sequence: CASSKQPGPYGYTF. The CDR3 DNA reads as TGTGCCAGCAGTAAACAACCGGGGCCATATGGCTACACCTTC.